A single sample gave rise to the 21 T cell receptor beta chains below, sequenced in a study of blood T cell repertoires in COVID-19. Repertoires were generated with immunoSEQ multiplex PCR, while TCRdb's copy carries only in-frame clones and drops some. The sample shows roughly 230,000 clones, roughly four fifths of them seen only once. The source material was peripheral blood. The receptors were gathered from a man aged 50 to 60 with active or convalescent COVID-19.

This clone has more than one count but fewer than ten. The rearrangement links TRBV6-4 to TRBJ2-1, with D perhaps TRBD2 (6 bases). The germline CDR1 and CDR2 sequences are MRHNA and SNTAGT. The length of the CDR3 is 16 residues. V was pared by 0 bases and J by 0 bases, with 9 bases between. DNA of the CDR3: TGTGCCAGCAGTGACTCAGGCGGGGTCTCCTACAATGAGCAGTTCTTC. Translation: CASSDSGGVSYNEQFF.

The chain carries TRBV7-2 and TRBJ2-1; TRBD1 agrees at 8 bases. V lost 5 bases, J lost 4 bases, and 4 bases stayed unmatched. This CDR3 comprises 14 residues. The germline V gene encodes CDR1 SGHTA and CDR2 FQGNSA. The CDR3 here is CASSPRTGYNEQFF. For the CDR3, the DNA is TGTGCCAGCAGCCCACGGACAGGGTACAATGAGCAGTTCTTC.

CDR3 DNA sequence: TGTGCCAGCAGCCAGACTAGCGGGGCAGATACGCAGTATTTT. Translated: CASSQTSGADTQYF. V and J are TRBV3-1 (or the pseudogene TRBV3-2) and TRBJ2-3; 11 bases are shared with TRBD2. Per the germline V gene, CDR1 is LGHDT and CDR2 is YNNKEL (reference sequence). The CDR3 has 14 residues. The V gene end was trimmed by 3 bases and the J gene end by 4 bases; junction bases not matched to a gene: 0.

This clone was recorded only once. The V gene is TRBV19, the J gene TRBJ1-5; 10 nucleotides agree with TRBD1. CDR3 length: 14 residues. Germline V CDR1 and CDR2: LNHDA, SQIVND (reference sequence). The V and J ends lost 6 bases and 6 bases, in that order; junction bases with no gene match: 5. CDR3 sequence reads: CASRGQGYRQPQHF. CDR3 bases: TGTGCCAGTAGGGGACAGGGGTATCGTCAGCCCCAGCATTTT.

The chain links TRBV7-3 to TRBJ2-5, with 7 bases fitting TRBD2. The CDR3 is 13 residues long. V dropped 2 bases and J dropped 5; count of bases not matched to a gene: 2. Per the germline V gene, CDR1 is SGHTA and CDR2 is FQGTGA. CDR3 bases: TGTGCCAGCAGCTTAGGACTAGGCGAGACCCAGTACTTC. Its protein product is CASSLGLGETQYF.

The rearrangement joins TRBV19 to TRBJ1-5; 10 bases match TRBD1. After removal of 2 bases from V and 3 bases from J, the junction contained 4 bases not matched to a gene. The CDR3 extends over 16 amino acids. Germline CDR1 reads LNHDA; CDR2 reads SQIVND (reference sequence). The CDR3 loop reads CASSILTGGNNQPQHF. The CDR3 nucleotides are TGTGCCAGTAGTATACTGACAGGGGGCAACAATCAGCCCCAGCATTTT.

This chain connects TRBV29-1 to TRBJ1-2; TRBD1 is a possible D gene (6 bases). CDR3 length: 14 residues. Germline CDR1 is SQVTM and CDR2 is ANQGSEA. V was pared by 1 base and J by 6 bases, with 15 bases between. The CDR3 reads CSVEGVGAEDGYTF. The CDR3 nucleotides are TGCAGCGTTGAAGGGGTGGGGGCAGAGGATGGCTACACCTTC. The full variable domain, completed using reference TRBV29-1 and TRBJ1-2, is SAVISQKPSRDICQRGTSLTIQCQVDSQVTMMFWYRQQPGQSLTLIATANQGSEATYESGFVIDKFPISRPNLTFSTLTVSNMSPEDSSIYLCSVEGVGAEDGYTFGSGTRLTVV.

The chain recombines TRBV5-1 with TRBJ1-1; the D gene is possibly TRBD1 (6 bases). Germline CDR1 SGHRS, CDR2 YFSETQ. The CDR3 loop spans 15 amino acids. V was cut by 5 bases and J by 5 bases, with 19 bases left in between. The CDR3 here is CASRKNRDLYTEAFF. CDR3 coding DNA: TGCGCCAGCAGGAAGAACAGGGATTTGTATACTGAAGCTTTCTTT.

This clone has a single count. The chain is built from TRBV3-1 (or the pseudogene TRBV3-2) and TRBJ2-2; 11 nucleotides agree with TRBD2. V dropped 5 bases and J dropped 2; count of bases not matched to a gene: 7. Germline CDR1 is LGHDT and CDR2 is YNNKEL (reference sequence). This CDR3 has 17 amino acids. The CDR3 loop is CASSWRSGGGNTGELFF. For the CDR3, the DNA is TGTGCCAGCAGCTGGCGTAGCGGGGGGGGAAACACCGGGGAGCTGTTTTTT.

This clone was seen a single time. The V call is TRBV3-1 (or the pseudogene TRBV3-2), the J call TRBJ2-5; 8 bases are a match to TRBD2. From germline, CDR1 is LGHDT and CDR2 YNNKEL (reference sequence). Unmatched junction bases numbered 7, after V lost 4 bases and J lost 0 bases. This CDR3 has 16 residues. The CDR3 DNA is TGTGCCAGCAGCCCCCAAGGCGGGGGGCACCAAGAGACCCAGTACTTC. Protein: CASSPQGGGHQETQYF.

Details on this clone: Other DNA variants within this sample encode the same CDR3. The genes are TRBV10-3 and TRBJ1-1; 10 bases agree with TRBD1. The CDR3 is 14 amino acids. V shed 3 bases and J 5 bases; nucleotides not matched to a gene: 3. CDR1 is ENHRY and CDR2 is SYGVKD in the germline V gene. Written as DNA, the CDR3 is TGTGCCATCAGTGAAGGACAGGGGGATACTGAAGCTTTCTTT. Its translation: CAISEGQGDTEAFF.

The V and J genes are TRBV24-1 and TRBJ1-6; D not certain. Germline V gene data show CDR1 as KGHDR and CDR2 as SFDVKD. V gave up 1 base and J gave up 6 bases, with 15 bases separating them. CDR3 size: 17 residues. The CDR3 DNA is TGTGCCACCAGTGATTTCCCAACAGCCTACTCTAATTCACCCCTCCACTTT. This translates into CATSDFPTAYSNSPLHF.

The chain employs TRBV27 and TRBJ2-7; 8 bases match TRBD1. Germline CDR1 is MNHEY and CDR2 is SMNVEV (reference sequence). After removal of 6 bases from V and 0 bases from J, the junction contained 10 bases not matched to a gene. CDR3 length: 16 residues. DNA for the CDR3: TGTGCCAGCAGCCCTACCCCCGGGACAGGCTCCTACGAGCAGTACTTC. Translation gives CASSPTPGTGSYEQYF.

V and J are TRBV19 and TRBJ1-5; D gene uncertain. The CDR3 runs to 15 residues. The germline CDR1 and CDR2 sequences are LNHDA and SQIVND (reference sequence). Trimming removed 6 bases from V and 2 bases from J, with 14 bases in between. The CDR3 reads CASRLTAGGNQPQHF. The CDR3 DNA follows: TGTGCCAGTAGGCTAACAGCTGGTGGCAATCAGCCCCAGCATTTT.

This clone was seen once. The chain combines TRBV2 with TRBJ1-1; 8 positions agree with TRBD1. Germline trimming cut 9 bases from V and 10 bases from J; bases unmatched to any gene: 13. The CDR3 consists of 13 residues. CDR1 is SNHLY, CDR2 FYNNEI, per germline. CDR3 nucleotides: TGTGCCAGTACTCCCCTCCCTGGGACAGGAGCTTTCTTT. It translates to CASTPLPGTGAFF.

The chain combines TRBV9 with TRBJ2-5, with 10 bases that match TRBD1. The CDR3 contains 15 residues. Germline V CDR1 and CDR2: SGDLS, YYNGEE. V shed 4 bases and J 4 bases; nucleotides not matched to a gene: 7. CDR3 bases: TGTGCCAGCAGCCAGGAGGGACAGGGGAGAGAGACCCAGTACTTC. Its protein product is CASSQEGQGRETQYF.

This chain links TRBV9 with TRBJ2-1, with TRBD1 as a possible D gene (6 bases). The CDR3 runs 15 residues. The germline CDR1 and CDR2 sequences are SGDLS and YYNGEE. V was clipped by 1 base and J by 2 bases, with 10 bases between them. CDR3 DNA sequence: TGTGCCAGCAGCGTAAGACAGGCCCCCTACAATGAGCAGTTCTTC. This codes for CASSVRQAPYNEQFF.

V gene TRBV30 combines with J gene TRBJ2-7, with 7 bases fitting TRBD1. This CDR3 is built from 12 residues. Germline V gives CDR1 GTSNPN, CDR2 SVGIG (reference sequence). Trimming removed 5 bases from V and 2 bases from J; junction bases left unmatched: 3. CDR3 coding DNA: TGTGCCTGGGCGACAGGGACCTACGAGCAGTACTTC. Protein sequence: CAWATGTYEQYF.

The chain couples TRBV14 to TRBJ1-1; D remains ambiguous. CDR1 is SGHDN, CDR2 FVKESK, per germline. Trimming took 3 bases from V and 1 from J, leaving 15 bases between them. There are 16 residues in the CDR3. CDR3 nucleotides: TGTGCCAGCAGCCACGTCGGTCCTCTCCGGAACACTGAAGCTTTCTTT. Translating it yields CASSHVGPLRNTEAFF.

This clone has a single count. J is TRBJ1-2 and V is TRBV5-1; perhaps TRBD1 as D (6 bases). The V gene's germline CDR1 is SGHRS and CDR2 YFSETQ. The CDR3 runs to 16 residues. With 1 base removed from V and 2 bases from J, the gap between germline ends came to 15 bases. CDR3 amino acids: CASSLFPTGENYGYTF. The CDR3 DNA is TGCGCCAGCAGCTTGTTCCCGACAGGAGAAAACTATGGCTACACCTTC.

This clone was found a few times. The chain combines TRBV12-5 with TRBJ1-3; D ambiguous. CDR1 is LGHNT and CDR2 is FRNRAP in the germline V gene. The CDR3 extends over 19 amino acids. Trimming shortened V by 5 bases and J by 0 bases, and 23 bases separated the two germline ends. In DNA form, the CDR3 reads TGTGCTAGTGGTCCCTCTCTGGTCCCGGAGGAATACTCTGGAAACACCATATATTTT. Translated, it gives CASGPSLVPEEYSGNTIYF.